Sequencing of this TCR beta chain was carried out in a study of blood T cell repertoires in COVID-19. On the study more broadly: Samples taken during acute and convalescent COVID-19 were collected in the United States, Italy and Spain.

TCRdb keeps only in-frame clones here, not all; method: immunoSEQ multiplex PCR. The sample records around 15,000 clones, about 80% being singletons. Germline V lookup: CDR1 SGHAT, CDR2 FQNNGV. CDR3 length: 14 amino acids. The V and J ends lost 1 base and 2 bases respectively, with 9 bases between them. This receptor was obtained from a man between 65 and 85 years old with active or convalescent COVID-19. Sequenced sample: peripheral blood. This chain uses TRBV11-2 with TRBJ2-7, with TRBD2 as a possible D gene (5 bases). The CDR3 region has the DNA TGTGCCAGCAGCTTAGGACCAGCGGCCTACGAGCAGTACTTC. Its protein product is CASSLGPAAYEQYF.